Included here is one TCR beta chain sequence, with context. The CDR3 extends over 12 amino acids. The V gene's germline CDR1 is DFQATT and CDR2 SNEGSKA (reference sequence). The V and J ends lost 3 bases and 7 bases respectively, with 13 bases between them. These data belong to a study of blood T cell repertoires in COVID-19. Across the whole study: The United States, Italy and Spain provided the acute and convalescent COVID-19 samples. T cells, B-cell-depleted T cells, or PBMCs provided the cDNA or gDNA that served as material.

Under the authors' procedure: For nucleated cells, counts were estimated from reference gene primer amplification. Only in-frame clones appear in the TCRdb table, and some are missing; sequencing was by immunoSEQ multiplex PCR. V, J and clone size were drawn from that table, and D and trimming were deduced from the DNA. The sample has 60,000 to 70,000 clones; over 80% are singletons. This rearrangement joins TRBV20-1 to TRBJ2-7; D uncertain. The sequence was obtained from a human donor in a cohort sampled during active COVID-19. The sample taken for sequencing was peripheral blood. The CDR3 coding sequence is TGCAGTGCTAGTCGAACTCATACGGAGCAGTACTTC. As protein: CSASRTHTEQYF.